Listed here are 20 T cell receptor beta chains from one sample, sequenced in a study of blood T cells in healthy people across ages. Next came a second PCR, run for roughly 7 to 12 cycles, which used a sample-barcoded 5' primer along with a J-beta primer mix. Via MiXCR, TCRdb re-called the 5' RACE reads, giving one row per CDR3 protein. The data hold 1.5 million to 2 million distinct CDR3 sequences, with 28% observed a single time. Sequenced: blood. The source of these receptors is a woman in her thirties in good health.

This clonotype occurred many times. The rearrangement joins TRBV7-2 to TRBJ2-7; weak D call: TRBD2 (6 bases). CDR3 length equals 15 residues. From germline, CDR1 is SGHTA and CDR2 FQGNSA. V was pared by 1 base and J by 2 bases, with 12 bases between. CDR3 in amino acids: CASSLGGGAAYEQYF. DNA of the CDR3: TGTGCCAGCAGCTTAGGGGGCGGGGCAGCCTACGAGCAGTACTTC.

CDR3 sequence (DNA): TGCAGTGCTAGACGTAGCGGGGGGGCCGAAGATACGCAGTATTTT. Protein sequence: CSARRSGGAEDTQYF. The chain has TRBV20-1 and TRBJ2-3; 11 nucleotides align to TRBD2. CDR1 and CDR2 (germline): DFQATT, SNEGSKA (reference sequence). CDR3 size: 15 residues. With 2 bases clipped from V and 5 bases from J, the junction kept 6 bases outside the gene matches.

The V and J genes are TRBV5-6 and TRBJ1-1, with 8 bases fitting TRBD1. V was pared by 3 bases and J by 5 bases, with 6 bases of the junction left unmatched. The CDR3 is made up of 14 amino acids. Germline lookup yields CDR1 SGHDT and CDR2 YYEEEE. CDR3 bases: TGTGCCAGCAGCTCCTCGACAGGGGAAACTGAAGCTTTCTTT. It codes for CASSSSTGETEAFF.

The sample holds many counts of this clonotype. CDR3 DNA: TGCAGTGCTAGAGGTAACGGCCCAGACTCCTACGAGCAGTACTTC. It is translated as CSARGNGPDSYEQYF. The genes are TRBV20-1 and TRBJ2-7; D is uncertain. The germline V and J ends were trimmed by 1 base and 0 bases, with 13 bases remaining between them. In germline, CDR1 is DFQATT, CDR2 SNEGSKA (reference sequence). The CDR3 extends over 15 amino acids.

About this clonotype itself: An end of the junction differs from the germline gene, which may be a read error. This chain uses TRBV6-6 with TRBJ2-7, with D possibly matching TRBD1 (6 bases). Germline V lookup: CDR1 MNHNY, CDR2 SVGAGI (reference sequence). This CDR3 is built from 15 residues. As DNA, the CDR3 is TGTACCAGCAGCCCAGGGGATAGTCAGATTCCCGAGCAGTACTTC. This encodes CTSSPGDSQIPEQYF.

Regarding this clonotype: A much larger clone is a single base away; this may be a read error. V gene TRBV29-1 combines with J gene TRBJ2-1, with a tentative D call TRBD1 (7 bases). Germline CDR1 and CDR2: SQVTM and ANQGSEA. The CDR3 has 11 amino acids. V lost 6 bases and J lost 13, with 16 bases in between. CDR3 in amino acids: CSVTGEETQFF. CDR3 sequence (DNA): TGCAGCGTAACAGGGGAGGAGACCCAGTTCTTC.

Concerning this clonotype itself: At one of its ends the junction is not consistent with the germline gene, which may arise from a read error. The chain combines TRBV2 with TRBJ2-5, with D possibly TRBD1 on 6 matching bases. Germline CDR1 reads SNHLY; CDR2 reads FYNNEI. The CDR3 sequence is 14 residues long. Here the CDR3 reads CASSAGQFQETPYF. CDR3 DNA: TGTGCCAGCAGTGCAGGACAGTTCCAAGAGACCCCGTACTTC. The full variable domain, with the rest looked up from reference TRBV2 and TRBJ2-5, is EPEVTQTPSHQVTQMGQEVILRCVPISNHLYFYWYRQILGQKVEFLVSFYNNEISEKSEIFDDQFSVERPDGSNFTLKIRSTKLEDSAMYFCASSAGQFQETPYFGPGTRLLVL.

The chain employs TRBV6-6 and TRBJ2-2; maybe TRBD1 (6 bases). This CDR3 spans 15 amino acids. Per germline, CDR1 MNHNY and CDR2 SVGAGI (reference sequence). The ends were cut back, 6 bases at V and 9 bases at J, with 20 bases in the middle. As DNA, the CDR3 is TGTGCCAGCAGCCACAACCGACAGGATCCCCGGGAGCTGTTTTTT. Its protein is CASSHNRQDPRELFF.

The table lists this clonotype with many counts. The chain couples TRBV5-1 to TRBJ2-1, with D perhaps TRBD1 (6 bases). V lost 4 bases, J lost 4 bases, and 9 bases lay in between. This CDR3 region has 13 residues. The V gene's germline CDR1 is SGHRS and CDR2 YFSETQ. CDR3 loop: CASSIQGYNEQFF. CDR3 coding DNA: TGCGCCAGCAGCATACAGGGTTACAATGAGCAGTTCTTC.

The chain combines TRBV20-1 with TRBJ2-5; perhaps TRBD1 as D (5 bases). This CDR3 has 15 residues. From germline, CDR1 is DFQATT and CDR2 SNEGSKA (reference sequence). V lost 0 bases, J lost 5 bases, and 16 bases lay in between. The CDR3 is CSARDAQGWTETQYF. The CDR3 nucleotides are TGCAGTGCTAGAGATGCCCAGGGCTGGACCGAGACCCAGTACTTC.

This rearrangement joins TRBV7-9 to TRBJ1-2; 7 nucleotides match TRBD1. J was trimmed by 4 bases and V by 1 base; bases with no gene match: 6. This CDR3 region has 15 residues. CDR1 and CDR2 (germline): SEHNR, FQNEAQ (reference sequence). CDR3 protein: CASSLEAQGTYGYTF. The CDR3 nucleotides are TGTGCCAGCAGCTTAGAGGCACAGGGGACCTATGGCTACACCTTC. The complete variable domain, with remaining parts taken from reference TRBV7-9 and TRBJ1-2, reads DTGVSQNPRHKITKRGQNVTFRCDPISEHNRLYWYRQTLGQGPEFLTYFQNEAQLEKSRLLSDRFSAERPKGSFSTLEIQRTEQGDSAMYLCASSLEAQGTYGYTFGSGTRLTVV.

There are a few counts of this clonotype. The genes are TRBV4-1 and TRBJ1-2, with 7 nucleotides matching TRBD1. The CDR3 covers 16 residues. Germline lookup yields CDR1 MGHRA and CDR2 YSYEKL. V was clipped by 1 base and J by 5 bases; unmatched bases: 10. This chain's CDR3 is CASSQAVQGRLYGYTF. CDR3 sequence (DNA): TGCGCCAGCAGCCAAGCAGTACAGGGGCGCCTTTATGGCTACACCTTC.

The chain employs TRBV27 and TRBJ1-1; 7 nucleotides match TRBD1. Unmatched junction bases numbered 7, after V lost 4 bases and J lost 11 bases. Germline CDR1 MNHEY, CDR2 SMNVEV (reference sequence). The CDR3 length is 12 residues. The CDR3 loop reads CASSSTGTAAFF. CDR3 bases: TGTGCCAGCAGTTCTACAGGGACAGCGGCTTTCTTT.

The V gene is TRBV19, the J gene TRBJ1-1; 9 nucleotides match TRBD1. Trimming at V came to 10 bases and at J to 3 bases, leaving 6 bases not matched to a gene. The length of the CDR3 is 13 residues. Germline V gene sequence: CDR1 LNHDA, CDR2 SQIVND (reference sequence). The CDR3 loop reads CATGGQGDTEAFF. In DNA, the CDR3 is TGTGCCACCGGGGGACAGGGTGACACTGAAGCTTTCTTT.

The gene calls are TRBV12-3 or TRBV12-4 and TRBJ2-1; TRBD1 aligns across 7 bases. Germline trimming cut 4 bases from V and 5 bases from J; bases unmatched to any gene: 5. There are 14 residues in the CDR3. The CDR3 is CASSSIGTDNEQFF. CDR3 DNA: TGTGCCAGCAGTTCCATCGGGACAGACAATGAGCAGTTCTTC.

The V and J genes are TRBV12-5 and TRBJ2-3; 7 nucleotides match TRBD2. Per the germline V gene, CDR1 is LGHNT and CDR2 is FRNRAP. The CDR3 loop spans 16 amino acids. V trimming: 1 base; J trimming: 4 bases; junction bases outside the gene matches: 8. CDR3: CASGLGAGPSADTQYF. As DNA, the CDR3 is TGTGCTAGTGGTTTGGGAGCGGGACCCAGCGCAGATACGCAGTATTTT.

The table lists this clonotype with many counts. The rearrangement joins TRBV5-1 to TRBJ1-2; a weak D match, TRBD1 (6 bases). Trimming stripped 1 base from V and 5 bases from J, with 9 bases between. The CDR3 contains 13 residues. Germline V gene sequence: CDR1 SGHRS, CDR2 YFSETQ. CDR3 coding DNA: TGCGCCAGCAGCTTGACAGGGTCTTATGGCTACACCTTC. The encoded protein is CASSLTGSYGYTF.

This clonotype showed up many times. V usage is TRBV27 and J usage is TRBJ2-1; 14 nucleotides line up with TRBD2. In germline, CDR1 is MNHEY, CDR2 SMNVEV (reference sequence). CDR3 length: 16 amino acids. V lost 5 bases and J lost 7; bases outside the gene matches: 7. The CDR3 region is CASSALGTSGSNEQFF. CDR3 bases: TGTGCCAGCAGTGCGCTTGGGACTAGCGGGAGTAATGAGCAGTTCTTC.

J is TRBJ1-2 and V is TRBV9, with 8 bases lining up with TRBD1. Germline V gives CDR1 SGDLS, CDR2 YYNGEE. This CDR3 region has 14 residues. V shed 4 bases and J 8 bases; nucleotides not matched to a gene: 10. CDR3 nucleotides: TGTGCCAGCAGCCCAAGGACAGGGAATGACGGCTACACCTTC. It yields the protein CASSPRTGNDGYTF. Full variable domain (missing parts from reference TRBV9 and TRBJ1-2): DSGVTQTPKHLITATGQRVTLRCSPRSGDLSVYWYQQSLDQGLQFLIQYYNGEERAKGNILERFSAQQFPDLHSELNLSSLELGDSALYFCASSPRTGNDGYTFGSGTRLTVV.

The rearrangement uses TRBV2 and TRBJ1-2; D might be TRBD1 (6 bases). The CDR3 is 12 amino acids. Trimming left V 5 bases short and J 6 bases short, with 10 bases between. Germline assignment: CDR1 SNHLY and CDR2 FYNNEI. CDR3 loop: CASSYTGNGYTF. The CDR3, as DNA: TGTGCCAGCAGTTACACAGGGAATGGCTACACCTTC.